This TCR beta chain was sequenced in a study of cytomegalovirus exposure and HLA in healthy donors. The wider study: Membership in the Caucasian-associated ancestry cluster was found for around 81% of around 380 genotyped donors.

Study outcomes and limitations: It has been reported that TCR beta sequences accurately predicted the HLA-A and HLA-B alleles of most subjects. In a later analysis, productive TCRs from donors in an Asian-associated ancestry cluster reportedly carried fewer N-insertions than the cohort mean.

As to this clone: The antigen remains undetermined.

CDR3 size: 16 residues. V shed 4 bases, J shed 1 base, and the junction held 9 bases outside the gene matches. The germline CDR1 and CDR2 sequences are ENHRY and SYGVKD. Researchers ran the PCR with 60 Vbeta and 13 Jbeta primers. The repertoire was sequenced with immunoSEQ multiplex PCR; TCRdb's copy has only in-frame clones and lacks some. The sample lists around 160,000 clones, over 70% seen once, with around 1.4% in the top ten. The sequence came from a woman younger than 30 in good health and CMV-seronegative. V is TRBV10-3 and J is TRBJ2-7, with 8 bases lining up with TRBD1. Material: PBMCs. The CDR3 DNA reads TGTGCCATCAGTGCCGACCGGGACAGGACTTCCTACGAGCAGTACTTC. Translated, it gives CAISADRDRTSYEQYF.